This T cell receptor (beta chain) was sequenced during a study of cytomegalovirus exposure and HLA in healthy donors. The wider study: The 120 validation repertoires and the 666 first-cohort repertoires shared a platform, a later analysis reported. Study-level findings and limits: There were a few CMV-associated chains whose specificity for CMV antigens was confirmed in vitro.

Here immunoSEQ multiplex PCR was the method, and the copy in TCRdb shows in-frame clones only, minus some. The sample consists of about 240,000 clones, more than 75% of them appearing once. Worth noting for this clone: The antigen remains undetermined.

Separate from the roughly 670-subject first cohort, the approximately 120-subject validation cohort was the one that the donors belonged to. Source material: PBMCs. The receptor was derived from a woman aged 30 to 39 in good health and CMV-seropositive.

The CDR3 loop is CASSVGLAGGYEQYF. In DNA form, the CDR3 reads TGTGCCAGCAGCGTAGGTTTGGCAGGGGGCTACGAGCAGTACTTC. This chain links TRBV9 with TRBJ2-7; 7 bases align to TRBD1. Germline CDR1 reads SGDLS; CDR2 reads YYNGEE. This CDR3 contains 15 residues. V was pared by 0 bases and J by 3 bases, with 6 bases of the junction left unmatched.